These 14 T cell receptor beta chains came from one sample sequenced in a study of blood T cell repertoires in COVID-19. Here immunoSEQ multiplex PCR was the method, and the copy in TCRdb shows in-frame clones only, minus some. The sample yields roughly 67,000 clones, just over 85% seen once. Material: peripheral blood. These receptors were taken from a man aged 45-60 years with acute or convalescent COVID-19.

The CDR3 nucleotides are TGCGCCAGCACCCTGGGACTAGCGGGGAGGACAGATACGCAGTATTTT. Translation gives CASTLGLAGRTDTQYF. J is TRBJ2-3 and V is TRBV5-1, with 13 nucleotides matching TRBD2. CDR1 SGHRS and CDR2 YFSETQ come from the germline V gene. The J segment lost 3 bases and the V segment lost 6 bases, leaving 7 bases of the junction unmatched. This CDR3 comprises 16 residues.

The V call is TRBV10-3, the J call TRBJ2-7; the match to TRBD2 covers 7 bases. V shed 6 bases and J 2 bases; nucleotides not matched to a gene: 7. Germline V lookup: CDR1 ENHRY, CDR2 SYGVKD. The CDR3 extends over 14 amino acids. The CDR3 protein is CAISRGEWAYEQYF. CDR3 coding DNA: TGTGCCATCAGCCGGGGGGAATGGGCCTACGAGCAGTACTTC.

This sequence joins TRBV7-9 and TRBJ1-1; D is unresolved. V was pared by 7 bases and J by 6 bases, with 18 bases between. CDR3 size: 14 residues. CDR1 and CDR2 from the germline V gene are SEHNR and FQNEAQ (reference sequence). The CDR3 DNA is TGTGCCAGCACCCCTCGGAGGGCGGTCCCTGAAGCTTTCTTT. Translation gives CASTPRRAVPEAFF.

The J gene is TRBJ2-2, the V gene TRBV21-1; TRBD2 is taken as the D call from the table, unchecked against the DNA. TRBV21-1 is tagged as a pseudogene. The CDR3 loop spans 13 amino acids. The DNA of the CDR3 is TGTGCCAGCAGCAAAACGGACACCGGGGAGCTGTTTTTT. Translating it yields CASSKTDTGELFF.

V gene TRBV7-8 combines with J gene TRBJ2-1; D gene uncertain. Germline lookup yields CDR1 SGHVS and CDR2 FQNEAQ. Between the trimmed V and J ends, which lost 3 bases and 9 bases, there was a span of 6 bases. The CDR3 runs to 11 residues. The CDR3 sequence: CASSFSSEQFF. CDR3 DNA sequence: TGTGCCAGCAGCTTCTCGTCTGAGCAGTTCTTC. The variable domain in full, completed from reference TRBV7-8 and TRBJ2-1, reads GAGVSQSPRYKVAKRGQDVALRCDPISGHVSLFWYQQALGQGPEFLTYFQNEAQLDKSGLPSDRFFAERPEGSVSTLKIQRTQQEDSAVYLCASSFSSEQFFGPGTRLTVL.

This clone has just a few counts. The gene calls are TRBV5-1 and TRBJ2-1; perhaps TRBD2 as D (6 bases). Germline V gene data show CDR1 as SGHRS and CDR2 as YFSETQ. The CDR3 consists of 13 residues. V lost 6 bases to trimming and J lost 9 bases, with 16 bases between them. The CDR3 region is CASKVGSHGEQFF. For the CDR3, the DNA is TGCGCCAGCAAGGTCGGGAGTCACGGTGAGCAGTTCTTC.

V usage is TRBV18 and J usage is TRBJ1-2; no reliable D call. Looked up from germline, CDR1 is KGHSH and CDR2 is LQKENI. This CDR3 contains 18 residues. Deletions cut 3 bases from V and 1 base from J, with 21 bases between. The CDR3 here is CASSPGLTRLGDNYGYTF. The CDR3 DNA is TGTGCCAGCTCACCCGGGTTAACCCGCTTGGGAGATAACTATGGCTACACCTTC. The variable domain in full, with the rest retrieved from reference TRBV18 and TRBJ1-2, is NAGVMQNPRHLVRRRGQEARLRCSPMKGHSHVYWYRQLPEEGLKFMVYLQKENIIDESGMPKERFSAEFPKEGPSILRIQQVVRGDSAAYFCASSPGLTRLGDNYGYTFGSGTRLTVV.

Only one count was recorded for this clone. This chain connects TRBV14 to TRBJ1-2; the match to TRBD1 covers 9 bases. V was clipped by 3 bases and J by 8 bases; unmatched bases: 10. The CDR3 contains 15 residues. CDR1 is SGHDN and CDR2 is FVKESK in the germline V gene. CDR3: CASSQAGTGLGGYTF. CDR3 DNA sequence: TGTGCCAGCAGCCAGGCCGGGACAGGGTTGGGCGGCTACACCTTC.

The chain combines TRBV5-6 with TRBJ1-5, with unresolved D. Per the germline V gene, CDR1 is SGHDT and CDR2 is YYEEEE. The CDR3 has 13 residues. Trimming cost V 2 bases and J 2 bases, with 5 bases left between them. DNA of the CDR3: TGTGCCAGCAGCTTTCGGGGCAATCAGCCCCAGCATTTT. Protein sequence: CASSFRGNQPQHF.

This clone came up once. The chain carries TRBV7-6 and TRBJ2-2, with D possibly TRBD1 on 5 matching bases. CDR1 and CDR2 from the germline V gene are SGHVS and FNYEAQ. There are 16 residues in the CDR3. Between the trimmed V and J ends, which lost 1 base and 5 bases, there was a span of 14 bases. The CDR3 spells CASSLVSGLGTGELFF. CDR3 nucleotide sequence: TGTGCCAGCAGCTTAGTATCAGGGCTGGGGACCGGGGAGCTGTTTTTT.

The V gene is TRBV21-1, the J gene TRBJ2-5; the table's D call, TRBD2, was not checked against the DNA. TRBV21-1 is recorded as a pseudogene. CDR3 size: 14 residues. CDR3 nucleotide sequence: TGTGCCAGCAACCCGACTAGCGGACAAGAGACCCAGTACTTC. Translation: CASNPTSGQETQYF.

This clone was seen only once. The chain is built from TRBV7-9 and TRBJ2-7, with 7 bases matching TRBD1. Germline CDR1 and CDR2: SEHNR and FQNEAQ (reference sequence). The CDR3 totals 14 residues. Losses at the gene ends were 2 bases for V and 3 bases for J; bases not matched to a gene: 4. The CDR3 DNA reads TGTGCCAGCAGCTTAAGTTCAGGGGGCTACGAGCAGTACTTC. It translates to CASSLSSGGYEQYF.

This chain uses TRBV7-2 with TRBJ1-1; 7 bases agree with TRBD1. The trim removed 5 bases at V and 5 bases at J, leaving 8 bases unmatched. The CDR3 has 14 residues. Germline V lookup: CDR1 SGHTA, CDR2 FQGNSA. The CDR3 DNA follows: TGTGCCAGCAGCACCCAAATCAGGGGGACTGAAGCTTTCTTT. Its translation: CASSTQIRGTEAFF. The full variable domain, rest sourced from reference TRBV7-2 and TRBJ1-1, is GAGVSQSPSNKVTEKGKDVELRCDPISGHTALYWYRQSLGQGLEFLIYFQGNSAPDKSGLPSDRFSAERTGGSVSTLTIQRTQQEDSAVYLCASSTQIRGTEAFFGQGTRLTVV.

The chain uses TRBV5-6 and TRBJ2-1; weak D call: TRBD1 (5 bases). Trimming took 1 base from V and 6 from J, leaving 14 bases between them. The CDR3 consists of 15 residues. CDR1 SGHDT and CDR2 YYEEEE come from the germline V gene. The CDR3 protein is CASSLNVGLGNEQFF. CDR3 in DNA: TGTGCCAGCAGCTTGAACGTGGGGCTCGGCAATGAGCAGTTCTTC.